The clone carrying this T cell receptor (beta chain) was counted once. Germline V gene sequence: CDR1 LGHNA, CDR2 YNFKEQ. This CDR3 spans 15 amino acids. Trimming took 2 bases from V and 4 from J; bases not matched to a gene: 4. The sample is drawn from a study of blood T cells in healthy people across ages. Next came a second PCR, run for about 7 to 12 cycles, which used a sample-barcoded 5' primer along with a J-beta primer mix. TCRdb passed the 5' RACE reads through MiXCR, listing each CDR3 protein once. The sample shows around 1,500,000 distinct CDR3 sequences, 42% of them seen only once. The chain uses TRBV4-2 and TRBJ1-2; 10 bases are shared with TRBD1. The receptor was derived from a woman younger than 35 in good health. The specimen sequenced was blood. This chain's CDR3 is CASSQTGQGTYGYTF. The CDR3 region has the DNA TGTGCCAGCAGCCAAACGGGACAGGGGACCTATGGCTACACCTTC.